One sample yielded the 5 T cell receptor beta chains listed below, sequenced in a study of blood T cell repertoires in COVID-19. TCRdb's table, derived via immunoSEQ multiplex PCR, lists solely in-frame clones and lacks some. This sample has about 180,000 clones, with 85% to 90% found just once. Sequencing was performed on PBMCs or T cells enriched from blood (not recorded which). The receptors stem from a man aged 40-49 years who had recovered from COVID-19.

The V and J genes are TRBV28 and TRBJ1-1, with TRBD1 matching 7 bases. The CDR3 is 14 residues long. The V segment lost 7 bases and the J segment 3 bases; nucleotides outside the gene matches: 8. The germline V gene encodes CDR1 MDHEN and CDR2 SYDVKM. The CDR3 reads CASTNTGVHTEAFF. The DNA of the CDR3 is TGTGCCAGCACCAACACAGGGGTACACACTGAAGCTTTCTTT.

V is TRBV4-1 and J is TRBJ2-3; 7 nucleotides align to TRBD2. The length of the CDR3 is 17 residues. After removal of 1 base from V and 2 bases from J, the junction contained 9 bases not matched to a gene. Looked up from germline, CDR1 is MGHRA and CDR2 is YSYEKL. The CDR3 protein is CASSQGPSGELTDTQYF. The CDR3 DNA sequence: TGCGCCAGCAGCCAAGGGCCCAGCGGGGAGCTCACAGATACGCAGTATTTT.

In this sample, this clone turned up once. The chain has TRBV6-5 and TRBJ1-1; TRBD1 is a possible D gene (5 bases). Germline V gene data show CDR1 as MNHEY and CDR2 as SVGAGI. V lost 6 bases and J 1 base, leaving 9 bases between the germline ends. The CDR3 is 13 residues long. The CDR3 DNA sequence: TGTGCCAGCAGCCAAAGGGGGAACACTGAAGCTTTCTTT. Amino acid sequence: CASSQRGNTEAFF.

The gene calls are TRBV19 and TRBJ1-1; D is possibly TRBD1 (6 bases). V lost 4 bases and J 0 bases, leaving 12 bases between the germline ends. The CDR3 length is 15 residues. Germline V gene sequence: CDR1 LNHDA, CDR2 SQIVND (reference sequence). The CDR3 region has the DNA TGTGCCAGTAGTACTTGGGACACCCTGAACACTGAAGCTTTCTTT. It yields the protein CASSTWDTLNTEAFF.

This chain uses TRBV10-3 with TRBJ2-3; 7 nucleotides align to TRBD2. There are 15 residues in the CDR3. The J segment lost 3 bases and the V segment lost 2 bases, leaving 5 bases of the junction unmatched. CDR1 is ENHRY and CDR2 is SYGVKD in the germline V gene. The CDR3 sequence: CAISELLATTDTQYF. CDR3 nucleotides: TGTGCCATCAGTGAGCTACTAGCGACGACAGATACGCAGTATTTT.